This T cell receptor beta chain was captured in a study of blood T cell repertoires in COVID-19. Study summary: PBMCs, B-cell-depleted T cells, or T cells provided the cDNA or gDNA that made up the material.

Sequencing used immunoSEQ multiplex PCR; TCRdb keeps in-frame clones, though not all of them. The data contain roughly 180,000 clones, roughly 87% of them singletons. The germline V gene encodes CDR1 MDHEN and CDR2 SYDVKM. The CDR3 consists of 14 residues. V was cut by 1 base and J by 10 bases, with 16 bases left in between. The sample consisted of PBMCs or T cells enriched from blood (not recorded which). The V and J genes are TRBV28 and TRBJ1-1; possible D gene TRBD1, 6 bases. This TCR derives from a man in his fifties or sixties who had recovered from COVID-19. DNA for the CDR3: TGTGCCAGCAGTTTATCGAAGCAGGGGTTCTCAGCTTTCTTT. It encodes CASSLSKQGFSAFF.